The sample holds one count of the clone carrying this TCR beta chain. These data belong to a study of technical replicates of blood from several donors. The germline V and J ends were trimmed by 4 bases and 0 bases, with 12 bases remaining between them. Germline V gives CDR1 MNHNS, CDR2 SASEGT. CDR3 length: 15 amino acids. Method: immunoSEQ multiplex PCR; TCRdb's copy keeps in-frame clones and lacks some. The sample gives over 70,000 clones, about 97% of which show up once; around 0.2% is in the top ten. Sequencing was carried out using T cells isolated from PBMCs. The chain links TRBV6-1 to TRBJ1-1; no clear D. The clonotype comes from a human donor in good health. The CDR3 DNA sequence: TGTGCCAGCAGTGTCCGGGTCGGATTGAACACTGAAGCTTTCTTT. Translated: CASSVRVGLNTEAFF.